A single sample is the source of the 12 T cell receptor beta chains below, sequenced in a study of blood T cells in healthy people across ages. The second PCR ran about 6 to 11 cycles with a sample-barcoded 5' primer and J-beta primers. MiXCR, applied by TCRdb to the 5' RACE reads, yields one record per CDR3 protein. The sample shows fewer than 700,000 distinct CDR3 sequences, roughly 48% of them seen only once. The sequenced sample consisted of blood. Receptors originate from a man older than 75 in good health.

This chain links TRBV20-1 with TRBJ2-7; weak D call: TRBD2 (5 bases). CDR1 is DFQATT, CDR2 SNEGSKA, per germline (reference sequence). Trimming removed 0 bases from V and 4 bases from J, with 16 bases in between. The CDR3 has 15 residues. As DNA, the CDR3 is TGCAGTGCTAGAGATCCGGCAGGACCGGGGTACGAGCAGTACTTC. It encodes CSARDPAGPGYEQYF.

The genes are TRBV20-1 and TRBJ2-3; D gene uncertain. Germline CDR1 is DFQATT and CDR2 is SNEGSKA (reference sequence). This CDR3 spans 14 amino acids. Trimming shortened V by 2 bases and J by 0 bases, and 9 bases separated the two germline ends. For the CDR3, the DNA is TGCAGTGCTAGAAATCCGCTAAGCACAGATACGCAGTATTTT. It yields the protein CSARNPLSTDTQYF.

The chain couples TRBV7-3 to TRBJ2-7, with a tentative D call TRBD1 (6 bases). The length of the CDR3 is 13 residues. From germline, CDR1 is SGHTA and CDR2 FQGTGA. Trimming took 5 bases from V and 1 from J, leaving 9 bases between them. CDR3 protein: CASSPRGSYEQYF. The CDR3 bases are TGTGCCAGCAGCCCCAGGGGTTCCTACGAGCAGTACTTC.

In its sample, this clonotype was seen a few times. CDR3 loop: CSARQGAPNYGYTF. The CDR3 DNA reads TGCAGTGCTAGACAGGGGGCCCCTAACTATGGCTACACCTTC. The chain is built from TRBV20-1 and TRBJ1-2; 8 nucleotides match TRBD1. V was clipped by 2 bases and J by 0 bases; unmatched bases: 2. The CDR3 extends over 14 amino acids. Germline CDR1 DFQATT, CDR2 SNEGSKA (reference sequence).

V usage is TRBV4-3 and J usage is TRBJ2-7; no clear D gene. Germline CDR1 LGHNA, CDR2 YSLEER. Trimming shortened V by 4 bases and J by 4 bases, and 14 bases separated the two germline ends. This CDR3 has 14 residues. CDR3 amino acids: CASSPRSVGYEQYF. CDR3 bases: TGCGCCAGCAGCCCGAGATCGGTCGGGTACGAGCAGTACTTC.

There are many counts of this clonotype. The chain joins TRBV6-5 to TRBJ1-1; D is unclear. Per the germline V gene, CDR1 is MNHEY and CDR2 is SVGAGI. This CDR3 comprises 13 residues. Deletions cut 5 bases from V and 5 bases from J, with 12 bases between. DNA for the CDR3: TGTGCCAGCAGTCGCCGGAGAGAGACTGAAGCTTTCTTT. Amino acid sequence: CASSRRRETEAFF.

Comment on this clonotype: The junction differs from germline at one of its ends, possibly a read error. The V gene is TRBV4-3, the J gene TRBJ2-1; either TRBD1 or TRBD2 may supply D (5 bases each). The V gene's germline CDR1 is LGHNA and CDR2 YSLEER. CDR3 size: 14 residues. CDR3 coding DNA: TGCGCCGGCAGCCAGTTGGGGGACTACAATGAGCAGTTCTTC. This translates into CAGSQLGDYNEQFF.

CDR3 in DNA: TGTGCCAGCAGCCAAGGAGGGGCCCGAGGCTACACCTTC. It codes for CASSQGGARGYTF. The V gene is TRBV7-2, the J gene TRBJ1-2; possibly TRBD1 for D (5 bases). From germline, CDR1 is SGHTA and CDR2 FQGNSA. This CDR3 is 13 amino acids long. The ends were cut back, 5 bases at V and 8 bases at J, with 15 bases in the middle.

The chain couples TRBV4-3 to TRBJ2-3; 7 positions match TRBD1. Germline V CDR1 and CDR2: LGHNA, YSLEER. The CDR3 covers 15 residues. V dropped 3 bases and J dropped 7; count of bases not matched to a gene: 10. The CDR3, as DNA: TGCGCCAGCAGCCAGAGACAGGGCTGGTCGAATACGCAGTATTTT. This codes for CASSQRQGWSNTQYF.

V gene TRBV14 combines with J gene TRBJ2-5, with 10 bases that match TRBD2. Germline V gene sequence: CDR1 SGHDN, CDR2 FVKESK. After removal of 4 bases from V and 2 bases from J, the junction contained 7 bases not matched to a gene. The CDR3 totals 16 residues. The CDR3 DNA is TGTGCCAGCAGCCGAGCTAGCGGGAGTCTACAAGAGACCCAGTACTTC. Residues: CASSRASGSLQETQYF.

The chain employs TRBV5-1 and TRBJ2-1; no clear D gene. Germline loops: CDR1 SGHRS, CDR2 YFSETQ. There are 13 residues in the CDR3. Trimming removed 1 base from V and 5 bases from J, with 7 bases in between. CDR3 bases: TGCGCCAGCAGCTTGCCCAGGAACAATGAGCAGTTCTTC. It specifies CASSLPRNNEQFF.

The chain couples TRBV5-1 to TRBJ2-5; 9 bases are shared with TRBD1. Trimming cost V 3 bases and J 2 bases; bases outside gene matches: 11. This CDR3 region has 17 residues. Germline assignment: CDR1 SGHRS and CDR2 YFSETQ. CDR3 residues: CASSSTGGSSGQETQYF. The CDR3, as DNA: TGCGCCAGCAGCTCGACAGGGGGGTCGAGTGGACAAGAGACCCAGTACTTC.